This T cell receptor beta chain was identified during a study of cytomegalovirus exposure and HLA in healthy donors. Study-wide background: In terms of ancestry, the Caucasian-associated cluster contained about 81% of the 350 to 450 genotyped donors. Whole-study results and caveats: In a later analysis, TCR association rates varied by HLA locus: DRB1 most, HLA-C fewest.

Germline V gene sequence: CDR1 SGHNT, CDR2 YYREEE (reference sequence). The CDR3 covers 15 residues. The V end lost 4 bases, the J end lost 6 bases, and 19 bases lay between the germline ends. PCR involved 60 Vbeta and 13 Jbeta primers. Sequencing used immunoSEQ multiplex PCR; TCRdb keeps in-frame clones, though not all of them. The sample gives about 160,000 clones, about 76% of which show up once; 3.5% is in the top ten. Comments on this clone: Its antigen is not identified.

Material for sequencing was PBMCs. The chain links TRBV5-4 to TRBJ1-2, with D maybe TRBD1 (6 bases). This receptor was obtained from a human donor in good health. The CDR3 bases are TGTGCCAGCAGCCCCCTGGTCGGGGGGCGCGATGGCTACACCTTC. Translating it yields CASSPLVGGRDGYTF. Full variable domain (rest looked up from reference TRBV5-4 and TRBJ1-2): ETGVTQSPTHLIKTRGQQVTLRCSSQSGHNTVSWYQQALGQGPQFIFQYYREEENGRGNFPPRFSGLQFPNYSSELNVNALELDDSALYLCASSPLVGGRDGYTFGSGTRLTVV.